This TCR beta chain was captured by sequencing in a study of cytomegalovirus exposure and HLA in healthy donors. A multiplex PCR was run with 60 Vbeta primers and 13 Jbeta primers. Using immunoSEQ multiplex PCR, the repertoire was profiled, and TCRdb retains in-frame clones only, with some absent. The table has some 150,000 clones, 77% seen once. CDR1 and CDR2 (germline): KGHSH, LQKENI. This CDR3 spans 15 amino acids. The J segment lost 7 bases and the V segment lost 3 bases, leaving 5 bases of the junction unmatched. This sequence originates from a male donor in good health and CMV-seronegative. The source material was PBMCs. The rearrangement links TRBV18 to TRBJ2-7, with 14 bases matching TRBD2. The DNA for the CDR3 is TGTGCCAGCTCACCGGGACTAGCGGGAGTGGGGGAGCAGTACTTC. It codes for CASSPGLAGVGEQYF.